This record covers a single TCR beta chain. Its cognate antigen is unknown. The entry originates in a study of Ad26.COV2.S vaccination and SARS-CoV-2 variants. At the level of the study: Administration of Ad26.COV2.S was intramuscular, either once or twice 56 days apart. Study outcomes and limitations: Substantial breadth was reported for post-vaccination spike-specific CD8+ and CD4+ T cells.

Sequencing was performed with immunoSEQ multiplex PCR; in TCRdb, only in-frame clones are kept and a portion is missing. The sample has about 350,000 clones, roughly 81% seen once. Treatment specified: some 20 received Ad26.COV2.S at low or high dose, single or two shots; 5 received placebo; per-sample allocation not given. Vaccine and placebo recipients were sampled on day 63 after the first injection. This TCR derives from a person between 18 and 59 years old who received the Ad26.COV2.S COVID-19 vaccine or a placebo. This specimen consisted of peripheral blood, obtained in a trial of Ad26.COV2.S vaccine versus placebo.

CDR3 sequence (DNA): TGTGCCAGCAGTTACTCCGGGACAGTCGGAAACACCATATATTTT. Its translation is CASSYSGTVGNTIYF. The chain couples TRBV6-6 to TRBJ1-3; 7 bases fit TRBD1. V was clipped by 0 bases and J by 4 bases; unmatched bases: 3. From germline, CDR1 is MNHNY and CDR2 SVGAGI (reference sequence). The CDR3 consists of 15 residues.